This entry lists 10 T cell receptor beta chains sequenced from one sample in a study of T cells after yellow fever vaccination. TCRdb ran MiXCR on the 5' RACE reads and lists one entry per CDR3 protein. The table lists some 300,000 distinct CDR3 sequences, around 3.6% of them singletons. Sequencing used PBMCs, obtained on the day of the yellow fever booster vaccination. The source is a man aged 18 to 30 who received the YFV17D yellow fever vaccine.

In this sample, this clonotype turned up many times. The rearrangement links TRBV7-2 to TRBJ1-3, with a possible D match to TRBD1 (5 bases). V was clipped by 1 base and J by 4 bases, with 8 bases between them. The CDR3 runs 14 residues. Germline CDR1 is SGHTA and CDR2 is FQGNSA. The CDR3, as DNA: TGTGCCAGCAGCTTAGATCAGGGAGGAAACACCATATATTTT. It specifies CASSLDQGGNTIYF.

Worth noting for this clonotype: A clone one base away is much larger, so this may be a read error. This chain connects TRBV7-9 to TRBJ2-5, with D possibly matching TRBD1 (5 bases). Trimming pared 3 bases from V and 1 base from J, leaving 12 bases between. Germline V lookup: CDR1 SEHNR, CDR2 FQNEAQ (reference sequence). The CDR3 extends over 15 amino acids. CDR3 in DNA: TGTGCCAGCAGCTTTCCCCTCGACAGCCAAGAGACCCAGTACTTC. This translates into CASSFPLDSQETQYF.

The table lists this clonotype with many counts. The chain links TRBV5-1 to TRBJ1-3; 7 positions match TRBD1. The junction had 6 bases not matched to a gene; V was cut back by 3 bases and J by 0 bases. The CDR3 extends over 16 amino acids. The germline V gene has CDR1 SGHRS and CDR2 YFSETQ. The CDR3, as DNA: TGCGCCAGCAGCTCACAGGGGCCGAGCTCTGGAAACACCATATATTTT. Translating it yields CASSSQGPSSGNTIYF.

This clonotype occurred many times. This chain links TRBV11-2 with TRBJ2-3; D is ambiguous. The V gene lost 0 bases and the J gene lost 4 bases, with 8 bases spanning the gap. CDR1 and CDR2 (germline): SGHAT, FQNNGV. The CDR3 loop spans 14 amino acids. In DNA form, the CDR3 reads TGTGCCAGCAGCTTAGAATTTGTCGCAGATACGCAGTATTTT. It codes for CASSLEFVADTQYF.

This clonotype was picked up many times. The chain recombines TRBV4-3 with TRBJ1-2; D not certain. The CDR3 is 15 amino acids. V was trimmed by 1 base and J by 0 bases, leaving 9 bases between them. Germline lookup yields CDR1 LGHNA and CDR2 YSLEER. CDR3 residues: CASSQARAANYGYTF. DNA for the CDR3: TGCGCCAGCAGCCAAGCGAGGGCTGCTAACTATGGCTACACCTTC.

The chain is built from TRBV3-1 and TRBJ1-1; D unresolved. CDR1 is LGHDT and CDR2 is YNNKEL in the germline V gene (reference sequence). This CDR3 region has 12 residues. V was pared by 6 bases and J by 11 bases, with 16 bases between. In DNA, the CDR3 is TGTGCCAGCAGGGTATTGGGATCGGCGGCTTTCTTT. Its translation is CASRVLGSAAFF. Based on the CDR3 plus reference TRBV3-1 and TRBJ1-1, the full variable domain is DTAVSQTPKYLVTQMGNDKSIKCEQNLGHDTMYWYKQDSKKFLKIMFSYNNKELIINETVPNRFSPKSPDKAHLNLHINSLELGDSAVYFCASRVLGSAAFFGQGTRLTVV.

This clonotype was seen at least ten times. The chain is built from TRBV4-3 and TRBJ1-4; D ambiguous. This CDR3 region has 14 residues. V was clipped by 0 bases and J by 7 bases, with 9 bases between them. From germline, CDR1 is LGHNA and CDR2 YSLEER. CDR3 coding DNA: TGCGCCAGCAGCCAAGATGGAGCAGGTGAAAAACTGTTTTTT. Residues: CASSQDGAGEKLFF.

In this sample, this clonotype turned up many times. V usage is TRBV2 and J usage is TRBJ2-7, with D possibly TRBD1 on 5 matching bases. The CDR3 contains 13 residues. Germline lookup yields CDR1 SNHLY and CDR2 FYNNEI. V was shortened by 6 bases and J by 3 bases, with 12 bases between the two germline ends. This CDR3 is CASRAGPGYEQYF. The CDR3 DNA reads as TGTGCCAGCAGGGCAGGGCCTGGCTACGAGCAGTACTTC.

This chain connects TRBV2 to TRBJ2-7; D may be TRBD1 (6 bases). V lost 6 bases, J lost 5 bases, and 14 bases lay in between. CDR1 SNHLY and CDR2 FYNNEI come from the germline V gene. The CDR3 has 13 amino acids. CDR3: CASSLWGPHEQYV. DNA for the CDR3: TGTGCCAGCAGCCTGTGGGGGCCCCACGAGCAGTACGTC.

This clonotype was seen repeatedly, ten times or more. The chain combines TRBV7-6 with TRBJ2-1; 8 bases line up with TRBD2. V trimming: 2 bases; J trimming: 9 bases; junction bases outside the gene matches: 6. This CDR3 has 14 residues. Germline assignment: CDR1 SGHVS and CDR2 FNYEAQ. The CDR3 here is CASSLTGGAGEQFF. In DNA form, the CDR3 reads TGTGCCAGCAGCTTAACCGGGGGGGCCGGTGAGCAGTTCTTC.